This TCR beta chain was identified in a study of T cell responses to AZD1222 COVID-19 vaccine. Overall study: Pooled samples include second doses given at about 4 or 12 weeks. Overall study findings and caveats: The sample set comprised mostly white British donors with more females, and clonal diversity was possibly underestimated. Nearly half of the spike-specific TCRs reportedly recognize variant regions that carry no mutations. Spike-specific TCR breadth and depth went up after people got two AZD1222 doses.

Comments on this clone: Its antigen is not known.

Profiled with immunoSEQ multiplex PCR; TCRdb holds only in-frame clones, not every one. The data hold roughly 120,000 clones, with about 86% observed a single time. This CDR3 has 14 amino acids. Trimming stripped 2 bases from V and 3 bases from J, with 11 bases between. Germline assignment: CDR1 LGHNA and CDR2 YSLEER. V and J are TRBV4-3 and TRBJ2-7; D unresolved. The input for sequencing was peripheral blood, taken on day 0 of AZD1222 vaccination. This receptor was identified in an adult in good health. The CDR3 coding sequence is TGCGCCAGCAGCCAATCTCCGGGCCTCTACGAGCAGTACTTC. It specifies CASSQSPGLYEQYF.